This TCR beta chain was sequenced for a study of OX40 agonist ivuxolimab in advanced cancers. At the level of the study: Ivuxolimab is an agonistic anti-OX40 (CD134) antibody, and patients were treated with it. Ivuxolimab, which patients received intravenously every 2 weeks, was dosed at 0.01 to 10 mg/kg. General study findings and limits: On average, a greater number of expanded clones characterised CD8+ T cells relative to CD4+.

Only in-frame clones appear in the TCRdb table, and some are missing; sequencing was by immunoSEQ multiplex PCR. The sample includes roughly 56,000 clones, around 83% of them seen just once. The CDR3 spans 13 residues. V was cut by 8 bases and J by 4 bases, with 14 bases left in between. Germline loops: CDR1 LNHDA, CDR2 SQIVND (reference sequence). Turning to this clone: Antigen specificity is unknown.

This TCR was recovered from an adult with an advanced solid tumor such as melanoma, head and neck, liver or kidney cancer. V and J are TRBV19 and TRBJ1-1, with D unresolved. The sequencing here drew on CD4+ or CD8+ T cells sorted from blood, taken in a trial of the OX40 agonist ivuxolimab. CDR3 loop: CASLDPGRTEAFF. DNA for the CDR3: TGTGCCAGTCTAGACCCTGGACGCACTGAAGCTTTCTTT.